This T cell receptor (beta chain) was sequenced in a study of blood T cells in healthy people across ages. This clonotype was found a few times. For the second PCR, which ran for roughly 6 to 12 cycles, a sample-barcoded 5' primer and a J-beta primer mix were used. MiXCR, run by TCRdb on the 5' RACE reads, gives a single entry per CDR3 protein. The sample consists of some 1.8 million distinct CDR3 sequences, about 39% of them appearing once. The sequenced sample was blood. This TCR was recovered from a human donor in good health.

CDR3 DNA sequence: TGTGCCAGCAGCCCTCAGGACAGGGCCTACAATGAGCAGTTCTTC. Protein product: CASSPQDRAYNEQFF. V usage is TRBV9 and J usage is TRBJ2-1; TRBD1 aligns across 8 bases. The germline CDR1 and CDR2 sequences are SGDLS and YYNGEE. The V segment lost 4 bases and the J segment 2 bases; nucleotides outside the gene matches: 5. The CDR3 has 15 amino acids. The full variable domain, its missing parts supplied by reference TRBV9 and TRBJ2-1, is DSGVTQTPKHLITATGQRVTLRCSPRSGDLSVYWYQQSLDQGLQFLIQYYNGEERAKGNILERFSAQQFPDLHSELNLSSLELGDSALYFCASSPQDRAYNEQFFGPGTRLTVL.